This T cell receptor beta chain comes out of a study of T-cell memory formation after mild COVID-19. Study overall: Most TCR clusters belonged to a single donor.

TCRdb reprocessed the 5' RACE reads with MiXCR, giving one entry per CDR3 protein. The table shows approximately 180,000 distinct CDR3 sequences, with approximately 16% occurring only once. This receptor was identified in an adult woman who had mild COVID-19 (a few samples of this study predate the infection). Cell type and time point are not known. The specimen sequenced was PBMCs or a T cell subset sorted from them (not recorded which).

The CDR3 here is CATSDQTVKHQFF. DNA of the CDR3: TGTGCCACCAGTGACCAGACAGTCAAACACCAGTTCTTC. This chain uses TRBV24-1 with TRBJ2-1; tentatively, D is TRBD1 (5 bases). V lost 4 bases, J lost 13 bases, and 16 bases lay in between. CDR1 and CDR2 (germline): KGHDR, SFDVKD. CDR3 length: 13 amino acids.